The source of this T cell receptor beta chain is a study of T cell repertoires in cytomegalovirus infection. Deletions cut 4 bases from V and 9 bases from J, with 17 bases between. There are 14 residues in the CDR3. Germline V CDR1 and CDR2: SGHDT, YYEEEE. MiXCR, applied by TCRdb to the reads, yields one record per CDR3 protein. The sample records more than 500,000 distinct CDR3 sequences, 16% being singletons. The chain recombines TRBV5-6 with TRBJ2-1; possibly TRBD1 or TRBD2 for D (5 bases each). This clonotype was sampled from a human donor in good health (CMV status not recorded). Some clones in this sample may be carry-over from other donors' samples. Sequencing was carried out using CD8+ T cells from PBMCs. The CDR3 DNA reads as TGTGCCAGCAGCACCGGGGACGGCCCCAGTGAGCAGTTCTTC. This sequence encodes CASSTGDGPSEQFF.